This T cell receptor beta chain was identified in a study of OX40 agonist ivuxolimab in advanced cancers. Across the study: Ivuxolimab is an agonistic anti-OX40 (CD134) antibody, and patients were treated with it. Patients in dose escalation had liver, melanoma, kidney or head and neck cancers. Past anti-PD-1, anti-PD-L1 or anti-CTLA-4 therapy was accepted, and 35% to 45% had received some. Of mixed ages from about 23 to 79 and averaging 60 years, the group was over 80% male.

V lost 2 bases to trimming and J lost 4 bases, with 9 bases between them. This CDR3 spans 13 amino acids. The germline V gene has CDR1 SGHNT and CDR2 YYREEE (reference sequence). About this clone itself: The identical CDR3 is also encoded by other nucleotide sequences in the sample.

Some clones are missing from TCRdb's copy, which holds only in-frame ones; the method was immunoSEQ multiplex PCR. This table holds tens of thousands of clones, about 88% found once. This sequence was found in an adult with an advanced solid tumor such as melanoma, head and neck, liver or kidney cancer. The rearrangement uses TRBV5-4 and TRBJ1-2; D call uncertain. Sequences were derived from CD4+ or CD8+ T cells sorted from blood, sampled in a trial of the OX40 agonist ivuxolimab. The CDR3 DNA reads as TGTGCCAGCAGCTTAGTGGATCGCTATGGCTACACCTTC. It translates to CASSLVDRYGYTF.